This T cell receptor (beta chain) emerged from a study of regulatory T cells in long-lasting Graves disease. On the study more broadly: Persistent Graves' disease required over 5 years of antithyroid drugs and positive TSH receptor antibodies.

Findings of the study overall: Persistent Graves' patients possessed reduced TCR diversity relative to recently diagnosed ones.

The CDR3 has 12 amino acids. Trimming pared 7 bases from V and 2 bases from J, leaving 11 bases between. Germline loops: CDR1 SQVTM, CDR2 ANQGSEA. This clonotype appeared a few times. Its antigen is still unknown. Specified time point: persistent/refractory GD, antithyroid drugs over 5 years with positive TRAb. From PBMCs, RNA was extracted and then used to make the TCR library. The EDTA tubes were filled with around 9 milliliters of drawn peripheral blood. Combining iRepertoire HTBI primers with Arm-PCR of CDR3 regions, the authors built TCR beta libraries. In the source study's methods: The samples yielded 55 to 75 TRBV and roughly 13 TRBJ segments. Each CDR3 protein gets one entry after TCRdb re-called the multiplex PCR reads with MiXCR. TCRdb's processing, not the authors' own work, is the source of the V and J calls. The data show hundreds of thousands of distinct CDR3 sequences, less than 25% seen once.

The TCR comes from a female donor with Graves disease. The V call is TRBV29-1, the J call TRBJ2-5; a possible D gene is TRBD2 (5 bases). This material consisted of peripheral blood mononuclear cells (PBMCs), taken when the disease was refractory, from a patient treated with antithyroid drugs. Here the CDR3 reads CSGGPQQETQYF. The CDR3 DNA follows: TGCAGCGGCGGGCCTCAGCAAGAGACCCAGTACTTC.